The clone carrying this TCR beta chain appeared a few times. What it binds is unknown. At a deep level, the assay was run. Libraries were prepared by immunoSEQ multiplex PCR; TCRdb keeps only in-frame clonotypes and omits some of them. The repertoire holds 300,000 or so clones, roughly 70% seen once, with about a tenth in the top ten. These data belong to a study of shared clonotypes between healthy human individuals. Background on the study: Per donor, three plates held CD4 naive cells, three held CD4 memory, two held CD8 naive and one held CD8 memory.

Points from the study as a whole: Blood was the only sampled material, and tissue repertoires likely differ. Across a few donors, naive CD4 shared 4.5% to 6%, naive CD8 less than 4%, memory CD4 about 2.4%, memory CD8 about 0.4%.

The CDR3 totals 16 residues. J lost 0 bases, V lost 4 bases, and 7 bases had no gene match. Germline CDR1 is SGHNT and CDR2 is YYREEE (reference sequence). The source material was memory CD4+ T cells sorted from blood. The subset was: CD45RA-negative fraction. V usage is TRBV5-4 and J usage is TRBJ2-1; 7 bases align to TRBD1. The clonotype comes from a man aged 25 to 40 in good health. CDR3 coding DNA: TGTGCCAGCAGCCCAAAGGGACAGAGCTCCTACAATGAGCAGTTCTTC. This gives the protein CASSPKGQSSYNEQFF.